The present T cell receptor (beta chain) was sequenced within a study of blood T cell repertoires in COVID-19. Study-level information: In each case, the material was cDNA or gDNA derived from T cells, B-cell-depleted T cells, or PBMCs.

In the study's own analysis: Reference gene primer amplification gave nucleated cell count estimates. Sequenced by immunoSEQ multiplex PCR; TCRdb stores in-frame clones only, minus some. D and trimming come from the DNA, and the V and J calls and clone size come from that table. There are 150,000 or so clones in the sample; about 80% occur only once, and around 4% lies in the top ten. Germline values: CDR1 MNHEY, CDR2 SMNVEV (reference sequence). This CDR3 region has 16 residues. V dropped 0 bases and J dropped 6 bases, with 15 bases sitting between them. V gene TRBV27 combines with J gene TRBJ1-5, with D maybe TRBD1 (6 bases). This TCR derives from a woman aged 55 to 70 with acute or convalescent COVID-19. The material sequenced was peripheral blood. The CDR3 DNA is TGTGCCAGCAGTTTATCCGGGGGGGGCAGGGGTCAGCCCCAGCATTTT. It encodes CASSLSGGGRGQPQHF.